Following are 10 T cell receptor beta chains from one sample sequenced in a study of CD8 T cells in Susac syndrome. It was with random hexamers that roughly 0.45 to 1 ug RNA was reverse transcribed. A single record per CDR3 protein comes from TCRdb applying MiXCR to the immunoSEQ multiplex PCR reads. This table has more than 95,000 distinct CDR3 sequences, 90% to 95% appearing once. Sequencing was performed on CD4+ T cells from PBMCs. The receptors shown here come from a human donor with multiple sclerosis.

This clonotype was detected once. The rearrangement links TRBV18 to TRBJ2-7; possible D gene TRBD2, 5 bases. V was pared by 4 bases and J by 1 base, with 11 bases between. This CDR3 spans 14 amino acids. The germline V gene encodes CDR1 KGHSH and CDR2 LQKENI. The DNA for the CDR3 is TGTGCCAGCTCACTCCTCGGCGGGTCCTACGAGCAGTACTTC. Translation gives CASSLLGGSYEQYF.

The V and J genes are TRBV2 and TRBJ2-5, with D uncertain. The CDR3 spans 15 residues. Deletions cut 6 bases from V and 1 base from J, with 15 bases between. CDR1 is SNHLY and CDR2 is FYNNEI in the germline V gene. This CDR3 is CASSRDGLSQETQYF. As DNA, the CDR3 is TGTGCCAGCAGCAGAGACGGATTATCCCAAGAGACCCAGTACTTC.

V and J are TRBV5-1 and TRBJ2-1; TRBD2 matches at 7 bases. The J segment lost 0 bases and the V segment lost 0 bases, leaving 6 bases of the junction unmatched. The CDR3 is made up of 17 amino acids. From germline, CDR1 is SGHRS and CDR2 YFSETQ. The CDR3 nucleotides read TGCGCCAGCAGCTTGGTACGAGCGGGGAGCTCCTACAATGAGCAGTTCTTC. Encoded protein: CASSLVRAGSSYNEQFF.

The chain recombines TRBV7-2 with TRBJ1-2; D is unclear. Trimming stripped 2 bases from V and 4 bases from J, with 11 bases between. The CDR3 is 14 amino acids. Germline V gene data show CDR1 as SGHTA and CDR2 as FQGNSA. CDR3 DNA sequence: TGTGCCAGCAGCTTAACGACAAAGCCCTATGGCTACACCTTC. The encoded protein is CASSLTTKPYGYTF. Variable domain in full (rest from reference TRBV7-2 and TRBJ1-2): GAGVSQSPSNKVTEKGKDVELRCDPISGHTALYWYRQSLGQGLEFLIYFQGNSAPDKSGLPSDRFSAERTGGSVSTLTIQRTQQEDSAVYLCASSLTTKPYGYTFGSGTRLTVV.

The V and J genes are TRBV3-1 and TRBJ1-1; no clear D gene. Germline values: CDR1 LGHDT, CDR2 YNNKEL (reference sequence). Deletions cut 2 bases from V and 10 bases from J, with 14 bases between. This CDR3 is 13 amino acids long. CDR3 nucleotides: TGTGCCAGCAGCCAACCCCGTGGATGGGGAGCTTTCTTT. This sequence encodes CASSQPRGWGAFF.

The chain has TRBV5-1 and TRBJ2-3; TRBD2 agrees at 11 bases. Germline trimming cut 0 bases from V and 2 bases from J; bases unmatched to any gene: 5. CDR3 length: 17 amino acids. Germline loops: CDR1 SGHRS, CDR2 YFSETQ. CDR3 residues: CASSLEVAGGPTDTQYF. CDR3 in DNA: TGCGCCAGCAGCTTGGAAGTAGCGGGGGGGCCCACAGATACGCAGTATTTT.

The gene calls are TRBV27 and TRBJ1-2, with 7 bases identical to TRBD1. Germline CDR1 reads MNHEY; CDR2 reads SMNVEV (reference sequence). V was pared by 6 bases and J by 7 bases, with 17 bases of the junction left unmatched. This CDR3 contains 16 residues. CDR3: CASSYGARTGGVGYTF. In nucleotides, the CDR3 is TGTGCCAGCAGCTATGGGGCACGGACAGGAGGCGTTGGCTACACCTTC.

The CDR3 protein is CATSRDQWSGYTF. CDR3 bases: TGTGCCACCAGCAGGGATCAGTGGTCTGGCTACACCTTC. The V and J genes are TRBV15 and TRBJ1-2, with no clear D. V was cut by 3 bases and J by 7 bases, with 12 bases left in between. The CDR3 is made up of 13 amino acids. Per the germline V gene, CDR1 is LNHNV and CDR2 is YYDKDF (reference sequence).

The CDR3 nucleotides are TGCGCCAGCAGCCAAGGGTTCCGGACTCACGGGACCGGGGAGCTGTTTTTT. Protein sequence: CASSQGFRTHGTGELFF. This chain joins TRBV4-1 and TRBJ2-2; D is perhaps TRBD2 (5 bases). This CDR3 has 17 amino acids. V lost 1 base and J 5 bases, leaving 17 bases between the germline ends. Germline V gene data show CDR1 as MGHRA and CDR2 as YSYEKL.

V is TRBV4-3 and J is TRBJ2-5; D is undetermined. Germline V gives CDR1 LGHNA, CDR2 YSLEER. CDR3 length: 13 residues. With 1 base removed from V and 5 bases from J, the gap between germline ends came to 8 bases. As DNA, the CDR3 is TGCGCCAGCAGCCAAGGGCCGATCGAGACCCAGTACTTC. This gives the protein CASSQGPIETQYF.